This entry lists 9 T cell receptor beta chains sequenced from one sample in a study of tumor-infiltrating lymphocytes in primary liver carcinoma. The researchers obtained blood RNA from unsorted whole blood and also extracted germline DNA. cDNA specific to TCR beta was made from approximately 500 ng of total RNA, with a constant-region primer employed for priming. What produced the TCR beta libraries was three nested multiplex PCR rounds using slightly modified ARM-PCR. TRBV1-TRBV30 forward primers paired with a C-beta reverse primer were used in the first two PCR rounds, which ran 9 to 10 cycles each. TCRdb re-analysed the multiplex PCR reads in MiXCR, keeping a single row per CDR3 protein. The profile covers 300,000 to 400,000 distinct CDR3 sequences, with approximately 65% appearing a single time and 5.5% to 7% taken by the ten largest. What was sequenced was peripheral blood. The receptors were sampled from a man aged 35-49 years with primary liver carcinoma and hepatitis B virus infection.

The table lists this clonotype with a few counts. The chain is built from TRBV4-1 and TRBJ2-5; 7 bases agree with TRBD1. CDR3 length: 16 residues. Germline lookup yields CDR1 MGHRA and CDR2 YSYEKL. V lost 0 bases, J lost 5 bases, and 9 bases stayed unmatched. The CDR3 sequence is CASSQDGIGGWETQYF. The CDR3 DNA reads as TGCGCCAGCAGCCAAGATGGGATAGGGGGCTGGGAGACCCAGTACTTC.

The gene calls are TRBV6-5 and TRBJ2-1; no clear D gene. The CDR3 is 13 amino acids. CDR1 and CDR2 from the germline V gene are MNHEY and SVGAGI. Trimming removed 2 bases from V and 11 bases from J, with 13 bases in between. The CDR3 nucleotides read TGTGCCAGCAGTTACCGGGTCCCGGGTAAGCAGTTCTTC. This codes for CASSYRVPGKQFF.

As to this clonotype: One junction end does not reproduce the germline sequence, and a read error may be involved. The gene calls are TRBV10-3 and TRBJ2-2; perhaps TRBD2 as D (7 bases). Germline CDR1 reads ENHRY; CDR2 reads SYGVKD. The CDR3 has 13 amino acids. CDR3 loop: CAISEGHTGGLLF. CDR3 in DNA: TGTGCCATCAGTGAGGGACACACCGGGGGGCTGCTTTTT.

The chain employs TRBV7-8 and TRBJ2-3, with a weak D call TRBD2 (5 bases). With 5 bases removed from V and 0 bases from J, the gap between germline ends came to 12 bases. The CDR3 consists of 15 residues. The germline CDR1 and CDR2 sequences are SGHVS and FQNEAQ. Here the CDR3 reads CASSPLDSSTDTQYF. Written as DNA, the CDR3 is TGTGCCAGCAGCCCCCTGGACTCAAGCACAGATACGCAGTATTTT.

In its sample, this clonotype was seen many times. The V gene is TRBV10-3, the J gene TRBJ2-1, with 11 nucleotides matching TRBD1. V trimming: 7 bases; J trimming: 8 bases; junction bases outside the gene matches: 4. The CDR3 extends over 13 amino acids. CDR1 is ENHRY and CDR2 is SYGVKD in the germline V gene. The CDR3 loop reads CAITGDRGYEQFF. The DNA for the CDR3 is TGTGCCATCACCGGGGACAGGGGGTATGAGCAGTTCTTC.

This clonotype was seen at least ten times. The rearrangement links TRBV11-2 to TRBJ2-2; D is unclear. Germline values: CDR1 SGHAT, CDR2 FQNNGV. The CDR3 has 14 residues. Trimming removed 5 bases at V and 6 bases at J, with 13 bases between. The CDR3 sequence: CASSPDLRPGELFF. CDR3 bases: TGTGCCAGCAGCCCGGACCTACGGCCCGGGGAGCTGTTTTTT.

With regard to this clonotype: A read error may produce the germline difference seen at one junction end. The CDR3 nucleotides are TGTAGGGTTATTAGCAATCAGCCCCAGCATTTT. It specifies CRVISNQPQHF. The V gene is TRBV29-1, the J gene TRBJ1-5; D is unclear. Germline CDR1 is SQVTM and CDR2 is ANQGSEA. The CDR3 contains 11 residues. Full variable domain (remainder filled in from reference TRBV29-1 and TRBJ1-5): SAVISQKPSRDICQRGTSLTIQCQVDSQVTMMFWYRQQPGQSLTLIATANQGSEATYESGFVIDKFPISRPNLTFSTLTVSNMSPEDSSIYLCRVISNQPQHFGDGTRLSIL.

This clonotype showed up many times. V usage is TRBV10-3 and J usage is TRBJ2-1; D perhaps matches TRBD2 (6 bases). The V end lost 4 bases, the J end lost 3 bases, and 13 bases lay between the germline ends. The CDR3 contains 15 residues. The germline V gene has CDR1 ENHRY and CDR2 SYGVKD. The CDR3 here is CAISVGGGLYNEQFF. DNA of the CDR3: TGTGCCATCAGTGTTGGGGGAGGTCTCTACAATGAGCAGTTCTTC.

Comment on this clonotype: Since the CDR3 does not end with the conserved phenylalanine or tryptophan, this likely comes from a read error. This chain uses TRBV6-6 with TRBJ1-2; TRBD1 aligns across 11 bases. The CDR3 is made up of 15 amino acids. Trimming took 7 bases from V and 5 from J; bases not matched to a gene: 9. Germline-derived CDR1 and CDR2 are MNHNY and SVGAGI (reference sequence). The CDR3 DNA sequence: TGTGCCAGCACCGATCCAGGGACAGGGGGTTATGGCTACACCTTA. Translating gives CASTDPGTGGYGYTL.